These T cell receptor beta chains were read from a single sample in a study of cytomegalovirus exposure and HLA in healthy donors. The data were produced by immunoSEQ multiplex PCR, yet TCRdb's version contains in-frame clones alone and is incomplete. In the table there are 180,000 or so clones, approximately 65% of which are singletons. Sequenced sample: PBMCs. Receptor source: a man aged 35 to 55 in good health and CMV-seronegative. CDR3s include the opening cysteine and the closing phenylalanine or tryptophan. D genes are given only for firm matches. Size tells how often a clone was seen (once, few, many) or the class of an expanded clone, and some rows leave it out.

clone_size: .
j_call: TRBJ1-4
v_call: TRBV27
d_call: .
cdr3_nt: TGTGCCAGCAGTATCCAATACAGGGCAACTAATGAAAAACTGTTTTTT
cdr3_aa: CASSIQYRATNEKLFF

clone_size: .
j_call: TRBJ1-1
v_call: TRBV28
d_call: .
cdr3_nt: TGTGCCAGCGGCCCCCCGAGGGAATGGGGTACTGAAGCTTTCTTT
cdr3_aa: CASGPPREWGTEAFF

clone_size: .
j_call: TRBJ2-7
v_call: TRBV2
d_call: .
cdr3_nt: TGTGCCAGCAGGGGCAGGGGTACCTACGAGCAGTACTTC
cdr3_aa: CASRGRGTYEQYF

clone_size: few
j_call: TRBJ2-7
v_call: TRBV10-3
d_call: .
cdr3_nt: TGTGCCATCAGTAGCGGGTACAGCGGCGAGCAGTACTTC
cdr3_aa: CAISSGYSGEQYF

clone_size: .
j_call: TRBJ1-2
v_call: TRBV7-9
d_call: .
cdr3_nt: TGTGCCAGCAACAAGGAGAGGGAGGAGGGCTACACCTTC
cdr3_aa: CASNKEREEGYTF

clone_size: .
j_call: TRBJ1-4
v_call: TRBV2
d_call: .
cdr3_nt: TGTGCCAGCAGTGAAAGGCCCGCGGGTACGGGCAGTGGGAAGAATGAAAAACTGTTTTTT
cdr3_aa: CASSERPAGTGSGKNEKLFF

clone_size: .
j_call: TRBJ1-1
v_call: TRBV2
d_call: TRBD1
cdr3_nt: TGTGCCAGCAGCATGACAGGGGGTAACACTGAAGCTTTCTTT
cdr3_aa: CASSMTGGNTEAFF

clone_size: .
j_call: TRBJ2-5
v_call: TRBV10-3
d_call: TRBD1
cdr3_nt: TGTGCCATCAGTGATGGGGGACAGATAGAGACCCAGTACTTC
cdr3_aa: CAISDGGQIETQYF

clone_size: few
j_call: TRBJ2-2
v_call: TRBV5-4
d_call: TRBD2
cdr3_nt: TGTGCCAGCAGTGCCGGGACTAGCGAAATCGGGGAGCTGTTTTTT
cdr3_aa: CASSAGTSEIGELFF

clone_size: .
j_call: TRBJ2-1
v_call: TRBV30
d_call: .
cdr3_nt: TGTGCCTGGGATGGGGGGAACGGGGGAGTTTACAATGAGCAGTTCTTC
cdr3_aa: CAWDGGNGGVYNEQFF

clone_size: .
j_call: TRBJ1-5
v_call: TRBV2
d_call: TRBD1
cdr3_nt: TGTGCCAGCAGAAGGGACAGGGCGAGTGATCAGCCCCAGCATTTT
cdr3_aa: CASRRDRASDQPQHF

clone_size: .
j_call: TRBJ2-7
v_call: TRBV28
d_call: TRBD2
cdr3_nt: TGTGCCAGCAGTTGGTTCCGGGGGGGCGCGAGCTCCTACGAGCAGTACTTC
cdr3_aa: CASSWFRGGASSYEQYF

clone_size: once
j_call: TRBJ2-3
v_call: TRBV2
d_call: .
cdr3_nt: TGTGCCAGCAGAAGACAGTCCGGGGATACGCAGTATTTT
cdr3_aa: CASRRQSGDTQYF

clone_size: .
j_call: TRBJ2-7
v_call: TRBV4-1
d_call: .
cdr3_nt: TGCGCCAGCAGCCCGACAACAGCCCAGGGATACGAGCAGTACTTC
cdr3_aa: CASSPTTAQGYEQYF

clone_size: .
j_call: TRBJ1-5
v_call: TRBV7-2
d_call: .
cdr3_nt: TGTGCCAGCAGCTTGCGACAGGGCAATCAGCCCCAGCATTTT
cdr3_aa: CASSLRQGNQPQHF

clone_size: few
j_call: TRBJ2-1
v_call: TRBV9
d_call: TRBD2
cdr3_nt: TGTGCCAGCACGAGCGGGAGGGCCAGTGTTGAGCAGTTCTTC
cdr3_aa: CASTSGRASVEQFF

clone_size: .
j_call: TRBJ1-4
v_call: TRBV6-6
d_call: TRBD1
cdr3_nt: TGTGCCAGCAGTTACTCGGGACAGGAGGCGGAAAAACTGTTTTTT
cdr3_aa: CASSYSGQEAEKLFF

clone_size: .
j_call: TRBJ2-1
v_call: TRBV28
d_call: TRBD2
cdr3_nt: TGTGCCAGCAGTTGGACGTCACTAGCGGGGGGGCGAGCGTTCCCCGAGCAGTTCTTC
cdr3_aa: CASSWTSLAGGRAFPEQFF

clone_size: .
j_call: TRBJ1-2
v_call: TRBV6-1
d_call: TRBD1
cdr3_nt: TGTGCCAGCAGTGCAGTACAGGGGAGCTATGGCTACACCTTC
cdr3_aa: CASSAVQGSYGYTF

clone_size: few
j_call: TRBJ1-1
v_call: TRBV2
d_call: .
cdr3_nt: TGTGCCAGCATTACCGACAGGTCTCTGAACACTGAAGCTTTCTTT
cdr3_aa: CASITDRSLNTEAFF

clone_size: .
j_call: TRBJ1-6
v_call: TRBV7-2
d_call: .
cdr3_nt: TGTGCCAGCAGCTTACGCTCGTTGGGGCAGGATTCACCCCTCCACTTT
cdr3_aa: CASSLRSLGQDSPLHF

clone_size: few
j_call: TRBJ2-5
v_call: TRBV11-2
d_call: .
cdr3_nt: TGTGCCAGCAGCTTAATCGGCGGGAACATCCAAGAGACCCAGTACTTC
cdr3_aa: CASSLIGGNIQETQYF

clone_size: .
j_call: TRBJ2-1
v_call: TRBV6-4
d_call: .
cdr3_nt: TGTGCCAGCAGTGAGCAAGGAGGGTACAATGAGCAGTTCTTC
cdr3_aa: CASSEQGGYNEQFF

clone_size: .
j_call: TRBJ2-3
v_call: TRBV27
d_call: TRBD1
cdr3_nt: TGTGCCAGCAAAAGATCAACCGGGACAGGTTTAGATACGCAGTATTTT
cdr3_aa: CASKRSTGTGLDTQYF

clone_size: .
j_call: TRBJ2-3
v_call: TRBV10-3
d_call: TRBD2
cdr3_nt: TGTGCCATCAGTGAGTCCTTTAGCGGGAGCGTAGATACGCAGTATTTT
cdr3_aa: CAISESFSGSVDTQYF

clone_size: .
j_call: TRBJ1-2
v_call: TRBV5-1
d_call: TRBD1
cdr3_nt: TGCGCCAGCAGCCAAAGGGACAGGGGTAACTATGGCTACACCTTC
cdr3_aa: CASSQRDRGNYGYTF

clone_size: few
j_call: TRBJ2-7
v_call: TRBV6-1
d_call: TRBD2
cdr3_nt: TGTGCCAGCGCGATCGGCGGGAGTTCCTACGAGCAGTACTTC
cdr3_aa: CASAIGGSSYEQYF

clone_size: .
j_call: TRBJ1-5
v_call: TRBV4-1
d_call: TRBD1
cdr3_nt: TGCGCCAGCAGCCAAGTCTACGAAAACAGGGGGCGCCGGGGGGAGGGCAATCAGCCCCAGCATTTT
cdr3_aa: CASSQVYENRGRRGEGNQPQHF

clone_size: few
j_call: TRBJ2-7
v_call: TRBV30
d_call: .
cdr3_nt: TGTGCCTGGAGAGGACTACCCGGATGGGAGCAGTACTTC
cdr3_aa: CAWRGLPGWEQYF

clone_size: .
j_call: TRBJ2-5
v_call: TRBV21-1
d_call: .
cdr3_nt: TGTGCCAGCAGCAAAGCGGGTGACAGGGATCAAGAGACCCAGTACTTC
cdr3_aa: CASSKAGDRDQETQYF

clone_size: .
j_call: TRBJ2-7
v_call: TRBV6-5
d_call: TRBD2
cdr3_nt: TGTGCCAGCAGTTCAAGCGGGGAGCAAGGTTGGGAGCAGTACTTC
cdr3_aa: CASSSSGEQGWEQYF

clone_size: .
j_call: TRBJ2-7
v_call: TRBV27
d_call: TRBD1
cdr3_nt: TGTGCCAGCAGTGCCCGGGACAGGGCTTACGAGCAGTACTTC
cdr3_aa: CASSARDRAYEQYF

clone_size: .
j_call: TRBJ1-2
v_call: TRBV6-5
d_call: TRBD1
cdr3_nt: TGTGCCAGCAGTCGACAGGGCCCTAACTATGGCTACACCTTC
cdr3_aa: CASSRQGPNYGYTF

clone_size: .
j_call: TRBJ1-6
v_call: TRBV5-1
d_call: TRBD1
cdr3_nt: TGCGCCAGCCGCGGCCTGACAGGGAATAATTCACCCCTCCACTTT
cdr3_aa: CASRGLTGNNSPLHF

clone_size: .
j_call: TRBJ2-1
v_call: TRBV18
d_call: TRBD2
cdr3_nt: TGTGCCAGCTCCCCGGAACCGTGGGAGGGCCCGGGCTACAATGAGCAGTTCTTC
cdr3_aa: CASSPEPWEGPGYNEQFF

clone_size: .
j_call: TRBJ1-5
v_call: TRBV27
d_call: .
cdr3_nt: TGTGCCAGCAGTTTAAAGGCGGCTAGCAATCAGCCCCAGCATTTT
cdr3_aa: CASSLKAASNQPQHF

clone_size: .
j_call: TRBJ1-2
v_call: TRBV7-9
d_call: TRBD1
cdr3_nt: TGTTCCAGCAGCGTGACAGGGGGCCTAAACTATGGCTACACCTTC
cdr3_aa: CSSSVTGGLNYGYTF

clone_size: .
j_call: TRBJ2-5
v_call: TRBV11-2
d_call: .
cdr3_nt: TGTGCCAGCAGCTTAGGCTCCGGGGAGACCCAGTACTTC
cdr3_aa: CASSLGSGETQYF

clone_size: .
j_call: TRBJ1-5
v_call: TRBV7-2
d_call: TRBD1
cdr3_nt: TGTGCCAGCAGCTTAGTGACAGGGCCCTCTAATCAGCCCCAGCATTTT
cdr3_aa: CASSLVTGPSNQPQHF

clone_size: .
j_call: TRBJ2-2
v_call: TRBV7-8
d_call: TRBD1
cdr3_nt: TGTGCCAGCAGCTTAGAGGGACAGAGAAGGTTCGTCGGGGAGCTGTTTTTT
cdr3_aa: CASSLEGQRRFVGELFF

clone_size: .
j_call: TRBJ2-3
v_call: TRBV13
d_call: TRBD2
cdr3_nt: TGTGCCAGCAGCCCAAGACTAGCCGCAGATACGCAGTATTTT
cdr3_aa: CASSPRLAADTQYF

clone_size: .
j_call: TRBJ2-2
v_call: TRBV4-2
d_call: TRBD1
cdr3_nt: TGTGCCAGCAGCCAATTTGGGGGTGGGCAGGGGGCTTGGTTGGCCGGGGAGCTGTTTTTT
cdr3_aa: CASSQFGGGQGAWLAGELFF

clone_size: .
j_call: TRBJ2-1
v_call: TRBV20-1
d_call: .
cdr3_nt: TGCAGTGCAGCAGGGCCCGATGAGCAGTTCTTC
cdr3_aa: CSAAGPDEQFF

clone_size: .
j_call: TRBJ2-5
v_call: TRBV19
d_call: .
cdr3_nt: TGTGCCAGTAGTATCGGAGCGGTGGAGACCCAGTACTTC
cdr3_aa: CASSIGAVETQYF

clone_size: few
j_call: TRBJ1-5
v_call: TRBV7-9
d_call: .
cdr3_nt: TGTGCCAGCAGTCGCAGTGAGGCCCTTAATCAGCCCCAGCATTTT
cdr3_aa: CASSRSEALNQPQHF

clone_size: once
j_call: TRBJ2-3
v_call: TRBV2
d_call: .
cdr3_nt: TGTGCCAGCATCAGACGCGGGCCCCACACAGATACGCAGTATTTT
cdr3_aa: CASIRRGPHTDTQYF

clone_size: .
j_call: TRBJ1-2
v_call: TRBV28
d_call: .
cdr3_nt: TGTGCCAGCAGTTTACAGGGGATCTATGGCTACACCTTC
cdr3_aa: CASSLQGIYGYTF

clone_size: .
j_call: TRBJ2-7
v_call: TRBV7-2
d_call: TRBD1
cdr3_nt: TGTGCCAGCAGCTTCCGTTTTCCGGGACAGGGGGGCTACGAGCAGTACTTC
cdr3_aa: CASSFRFPGQGGYEQYF

clone_size: once
j_call: TRBJ1-1
v_call: TRBV7-9
d_call: .
cdr3_nt: TGTGCCAGCAGTCGCGGGGGGGGGCGGAACACTGAAGCTTTCTTT
cdr3_aa: CASSRGGGRNTEAFF

clone_size: .
j_call: TRBJ2-3
v_call: TRBV7-9
d_call: .
cdr3_nt: TGTGCCAGCAGCCTCCCAGGGGGACTAGGGGCTTATTTT
cdr3_aa: CASSLPGGLGAYF

clone_size: once
j_call: TRBJ2-5
v_call: TRBV6-5
d_call: .
cdr3_nt: TGTGCCAGCAGTTACGGAGGCTCAGAGACCCAGTACTTC
cdr3_aa: CASSYGGSETQYF

clone_size: .
j_call: TRBJ1-2
v_call: TRBV19
d_call: .
cdr3_nt: TGTGCCAGTAGTTCACAGGGATGGGATGGCTACACCTTC
cdr3_aa: CASSSQGWDGYTF

clone_size: .
j_call: TRBJ1-1
v_call: TRBV18
d_call: .
cdr3_nt: TGTGCCAGCTCGACAGATTCGAACACTGAAGCTTTCTTT
cdr3_aa: CASSTDSNTEAFF